The next 3 T cell receptor beta chains were all read from a single sample in a study of PD-1 blockade in classical Hodgkin lymphoma. TCRdb's table, derived via immunoSEQ multiplex PCR, lists solely in-frame clones and lacks some. This table has some 21,000 clones, 70% to 75% appearing once. Time point here: cycle 4 day 1 (C4D1), after less than seven weeks of nivolumab. Every single patient, without exception, relapsed after autologous stem cell transplantation, and brentuximab vedotin exposure varied. Sequenced material: peripheral blood mononuclear cells (PBMCs), taken before the fourth cycle of nivolumab. These receptors were collected from a human donor with classical Hodgkin lymphoma.

The CDR3: CATSIYQGILVGETQYF. The DNA of the CDR3 is TGTGCCACCAGCATTTATCAGGGTATTTTAGTGGGGGAGACCCAGTACTTC. This chain joins TRBV15 and TRBJ2-5; D is perhaps TRBD1 (5 bases). The V gene lost 4 bases and the J gene lost 5 bases, with 23 bases spanning the gap. The CDR3 has 17 residues. Germline V lookup: CDR1 LNHNV, CDR2 YYDKDF (reference sequence).

A few counts support this clone. V and J are TRBV2 and TRBJ2-1, with 12 bases matching TRBD2. The CDR3 spans 18 residues. Unmatched junction bases numbered 13, after V lost 5 bases and J lost 5 bases. Germline V gene sequence: CDR1 SNHLY, CDR2 FYNNEI. This CDR3 is CASSNSPRLAGVHNEQFF. Written as DNA, the CDR3 is TGTGCCAGCAGTAACTCTCCGAGACTAGCGGGGGTGCACAATGAGCAGTTCTTC. Supplemented by reference TRBV2 and TRBJ2-1, the full variable domain reads EPEVTQTPSHQVTQMGQEVILRCVPISNHLYFYWYRQILGQKVEFLVSFYNNEISEKSEIFDDQFSVERPDGSNFTLKIRSTKLEDSAMYFCASSNSPRLAGVHNEQFFGPGTRLTVL.

This chain joins TRBV6-6 and TRBJ1-2, with unresolved D. The germline V and J ends were trimmed by 2 bases and 7 bases, with 17 bases remaining between them. The germline gives CDR1 MNHNY, CDR2 SVGAGI (reference sequence). The CDR3 totals 15 residues. CDR3 region: CASSYEWPARGGYTF. CDR3 nucleotide sequence: TGTGCCAGCAGTTACGAATGGCCCGCCCGGGGTGGCTACACCTTC.